This TCR beta chain was captured in a study of blood T cells in healthy people across ages. Study as a whole: Template switching caught about one barcoded beta molecule for each two T cells. General observations from the study: The unsorted PBMCs prevented any conclusive comparison of naive versus antigen-experienced cells. Both higher diversity and more naive CD4+ cells marked long-lived donors when set against aged donors.

About this clonotype: What it recognizes is unknown.

The authors ran a second PCR of roughly 6 to 12 cycles using a sample-barcoded 5' primer and a J-beta primer mix. Each CDR3 protein is one row after TCRdb ran MiXCR on the 5' RACE reads. The data show a few hundred thousand distinct CDR3 sequences, 25% to 30% seen once. The germline gives CDR1 KGHDR, CDR2 SFDVKD. V was clipped by 3 bases and J by 7 bases; unmatched bases: 10. CDR3 length equals 16 residues. Sequences were obtained from blood. The V and J genes are TRBV24-1 and TRBJ2-3, with 9 nucleotides matching TRBD1. This clonotype originated in a woman between 70 and 85 years old in good health. The CDR3 is CATSDNIGTGRYTQYF. CDR3 DNA sequence: TGTGCCACCAGTGATAACATCGGGACAGGGCGATATACGCAGTATTTT.